Listed below are T cell receptor beta chains from one sample, sequenced in a study of cytomegalovirus exposure and HLA in healthy donors. Assay: immunoSEQ multiplex PCR; the TCRdb copy retains only in-frame clones and omits some. The table includes about 180,000 clones, about 80% detected once. Specimen: PBMCs. These receptors all come from a woman between 25 and 40 years old in good health and CMV-seronegative. Both conserved end residues are part of each CDR3. D genes are given only for firm matches. Only part of the rows carry a size: once, few, many, or a class if the clone is expanded.

v_gene	d_gene	abundance	j_gene	CDR3nt	CDR3aa
TRBV18	TRBD1	NA	TRBJ2-5	TGTGCCAGCTCACCGAGGGACAGGGTATCGGAGACCCAGTACTTC	CASSPRDRVSETQYF
TRBV25-1	TRBD1	NA	TRBJ1-1	TGTGCCAGCAGCTTGGGACAGGGGAGATGGACTGAAGCTTTCTTT	CASSLGQGRWTEAFF
TRBV18	NA	NA	TRBJ1-6	TGTGCCAGCTCACGGGCGACAGCTCAGAGCTCCTATAATTCACCCCTCCACTTT	CASSRATAQSSYNSPLHF
TRBV9	NA	NA	TRBJ1-2	TGTGCCAGCAGCGTAGGCACAGGGAACTATGGCTACACCTTC	CASSVGTGNYGYTF
TRBV9	TRBD2	few	TRBJ2-2	TGTGCCAGCAGCTCCCGGACTAGCGGGGCCTCCGGGGAGCTGTTTTTT	CASSSRTSGASGELFF
TRBV20-1	NA	NA	TRBJ2-3	TGCAGTGCCGCATACTCAGATACGCAGTATTTT	CSAAYSDTQYF
TRBV7-2	NA	NA	TRBJ2-2	TGTGCCAGCAGCTGGCAGGGAATTCTAGTCACCGGGGAGCTGTTTTTT	CASSWQGILVTGELFF
TRBV6-5	TRBD1	NA	TRBJ2-2	TGTGCCAGCAGCAACGACAGGGGATCCGGGGAGCTGTTTTTT	CASSNDRGSGELFF
TRBV5-4	TRBD1	NA	TRBJ2-7	TGTGCCAGCAGCTTGGGGGTGGACAGGGCCTACGAGCAGTACTTC	CASSLGVDRAYEQYF
TRBV7-6	NA	NA	TRBJ1-4	TGTGCCAGCAGCCCGCCACAGGGAAGCTCCGGAAAACTGTTTTTT	CASSPPQGSSGKLFF
TRBV5-4	NA	NA	TRBJ1-1	TGTGCCAGCAGCTTGGGAGGGGGGGGTGGGAACACTGAAGCTTTCTTT	CASSLGGGGGNTEAFF
TRBV27	TRBD1	NA	TRBJ2-7	TGTGCCAGCAGTTTCCAGGACAGGTCCTACGAGCAGTACTTC	CASSFQDRSYEQYF
TRBV10-1	TRBD1	NA	TRBJ1-5	TGCGCCAGCTCCGGACAGGGATTAAATCAGCCCCAGCATTTT	CASSGQGLNQPQHF
TRBV29-1	NA	once	TRBJ1-2	TGCAGCGTGTTGGGGGGTTTCTATGGCTACACCTTC	CSVLGGFYGYTF
TRBV6-5	TRBD1	few	TRBJ2-7	TGTGCCAGCAGTTACACCTTGACAGGGGGCAGGTACGAGCAGTACTTC	CASSYTLTGGRYEQYF
TRBV18	NA	NA	TRBJ1-1	TGTGCCAGCTCACCACTTGGGGGGGTCCCTGAAGCTTTCTTT	CASSPLGGVPEAFF
TRBV29-1	NA	NA	TRBJ1-6	TGCAGCGTTTTGGACAGTTATAATTCACCCCTCCACTTT	CSVLDSYNSPLHF
TRBV7-2	TRBD2	NA	TRBJ2-3	TGTGCCAGCAGCGAGGGACTAGCGGGGGCCACAGATACGCAGTATTTT	CASSEGLAGATDTQYF
TRBV2	NA	NA	TRBJ2-3	TGTGCCAGCAGTCCCGACTCCCCAGATACGCAGTATTTT	CASSPDSPDTQYF
TRBV5-1	NA	NA	TRBJ1-1	TGCGCCAGCAGTTCGGCAGGGGAAAAAACTGAAGCTTTCTTT	CASSSAGEKTEAFF
TRBV4-3	NA	NA	TRBJ1-1	TGCGCCAGCGGGGCGGATCAGAACACTGAAGCTTTCTTT	CASGADQNTEAFF
TRBV7-7	TRBD1	NA	TRBJ2-1	TGTGCTAGCAGCTTAGGATCCCAAGGACAGGGGATTTCCTACAATGAGCAGTTCTTC	CASSLGSQGQGISYNEQFF
TRBV5-8	NA	few	TRBJ1-1	TGTGCCAGCAGCTGGGGGCCGGGGCCGAACACTGAAGCTTTCTTT	CASSWGPGPNTEAFF
TRBV5-8	NA	NA	TRBJ1-5	TGTGCCAGCAGCTTGGACAGGGAGAAGGTCTATAGCAATCAGCCCCAGCATTTT	CASSLDREKVYSNQPQHF
TRBV6-1	NA	NA	TRBJ1-2	TGTGCCAGCAGTCTTGACAGGAGCGGCTACACCTTC	CASSLDRSGYTF
TRBV2	NA	NA	TRBJ1-2	TGTGCCAGCAGCACAGGCATCCGAAACTATGGCTACACCTTC	CASSTGIRNYGYTF
TRBV4-3	NA	few	TRBJ2-2	TGCGCCAGCAGCCAAGGGCCGTCCAGCGTGAAGGGGGACGGGGAGCTGTTTTTT	CASSQGPSSVKGDGELFF
TRBV29-1	TRBD1	NA	TRBJ2-7	TGCAGCGTTAGGGCAGGGGGTTCCTGCGAGCAGTACTTC	CSVRAGGSCEQYF
TRBV6-1	TRBD2	once	TRBJ2-1	TGTGCCAGCAGTGCGCCTAGCGGGGTCGTGTACAATGAGCAGTTCTTC	CASSAPSGVVYNEQFF
TRBV2	TRBD2	NA	TRBJ2-5	TGTGCCAGCAGTGATTTAGCGGGGTACCAAGAGACCCAGTACTTC	CASSDLAGYQETQYF
TRBV7-8	TRBD2	NA	TRBJ2-1	TGTGCCAGCAGCTTAGGGGTAGCGGGGGGTGAGCAGTTCTTC	CASSLGVAGGEQFF
TRBV9	NA	NA	TRBJ1-6	TGTGCCAGCAGCGTAGCGGGGGGGGCCTATAATTCACCCCTCCACTTT	CASSVAGGAYNSPLHF
TRBV7-9	TRBD1	NA	TRBJ1-1	TGTGCCAGCAGCGAGGCACCGGACAGGCCGAACACTGAAGCTTTCTTT	CASSEAPDRPNTEAFF
TRBV18	NA	NA	TRBJ2-3	TGTGCCAGCTCTAACCGAGGCCAGGGGAACACAGATACGCAGTATTTT	CASSNRGQGNTDTQYF
TRBV7-8	NA	NA	TRBJ2-7	TGTGCCAGCAGCCCGAAGGTGGGCGACTACGAGCAGTACTTC	CASSPKVGDYEQYF
TRBV15	TRBD1	few	TRBJ2-7	TGTGCCACCAGCAGAGATCTTGGGACAGGGGGTTACGAGCAGTACTTC	CATSRDLGTGGYEQYF
TRBV5-4	TRBD1	NA	TRBJ2-3	TGTGCCAGCAGCTTACCGCCGGACAGGGGCCAGGGGGATACGCAGTATTTT	CASSLPPDRGQGDTQYF
TRBV25-1	NA	NA	TRBJ1-2	TGTGCCAGCGAAGGGGTGCGGAACTATGGCTACACCTTC	CASEGVRNYGYTF
TRBV7-3	NA	few	TRBJ1-6	TGTGCCAGCAGTTCGACAGTGGGTTCACCCCTCCACTTT	CASSSTVGSPLHF
TRBV5-1	TRBD1	NA	TRBJ2-5	TGCGCCAGCAGCTTGGGACAGGGTCAAGAGACCCAGTACTTC	CASSLGQGQETQYF
TRBV7-9	TRBD2	NA	TRBJ2-1	TGTGCCAGCAGCCAACCGCAGGGAGGGCCCTACAATGAGCAGTTCTTC	CASSQPQGGPYNEQFF
TRBV7-2	TRBD2	NA	TRBJ2-5	TGTGCCAGCAGCTTAGCGGGGGGGTACCAAGAGACCCAGTACTTC	CASSLAGGYQETQYF
TRBV15	NA	NA	TRBJ2-5	TGTGCCACCAGCAGAGAAATGCTAGCTCAGGAGACCCAGTACTTC	CATSREMLAQETQYF
TRBV5-1	NA	NA	TRBJ2-5	TGCGCCAGCAGCTTCTTTTCGGGGGAGACCCAGTACTTC	CASSFFSGETQYF
TRBV7-7	NA	NA	TRBJ2-1	TGTGCTAGCAGCCTACAGAGCGGCTCCTACAATGAGCAGTTCTTC	CASSLQSGSYNEQFF
TRBV7-7	NA	NA	TRBJ2-5	TGTGCCAGCAGCGGGGGACACGGTGAGACCCAGTACTTC	CASSGGHGETQYF
TRBV5-1	NA	NA	TRBJ1-1	TGCGCCAGCAGCTCCGGGGGGGGTACTGAAGCTTTCTTT	CASSSGGGTEAFF
TRBV30	NA	NA	TRBJ1-3	TGTGCCTGGAGTGCTCAGGGGACAAACACCATATATTTT	CAWSAQGTNTIYF
TRBV5-1	TRBD1	NA	TRBJ2-1	TGCGCCAGCAGCGAGACAGGGTCAAACAATGAGCAGTTCTTC	CASSETGSNNEQFF
TRBV2	NA	NA	TRBJ2-1	TGTGCCAGCCGGGCGGGTGCCTACAATGAGCAGTTCTTC	CASRAGAYNEQFF
TRBV4-1	NA	NA	TRBJ1-1	TGCGCCAGCAGCCAGGGAGCCTTCGCGAACACTGAAGCTTTCTTT	CASSQGAFANTEAFF
TRBV10-1	NA	NA	TRBJ2-3	TGCGCCAGCAGTGCTGGGCAGCCAGGCACAGATACGCAGTATTTT	CASSAGQPGTDTQYF
TRBV18	NA	NA	TRBJ2-5	TGTGCCAGCTCTCCATGGGCAGGGGATGAAGAGACCCAGTACTTC	CASSPWAGDEETQYF
TRBV2	TRBD2	NA	TRBJ2-3	TGTGCCAGCAACATATGGACTAGCGGGAGCACAGATACGCAGTATTTT	CASNIWTSGSTDTQYF
TRBV30	NA	few	TRBJ2-3	TGTGCCTGGGAAAAGGGACACAACGGGGATACGCAGTATTTT	CAWEKGHNGDTQYF
TRBV19	TRBD1	NA	TRBJ1-2	TGTGCCAGTTTACAGGGGCCCACTCACTATGGCTACACCTTC	CASLQGPTHYGYTF
TRBV6-5	TRBD1	NA	TRBJ1-5	TGTGCCAGCAGTTCAGGGGGGATCAATCAGCCCCAGCATTTT	CASSSGGINQPQHF